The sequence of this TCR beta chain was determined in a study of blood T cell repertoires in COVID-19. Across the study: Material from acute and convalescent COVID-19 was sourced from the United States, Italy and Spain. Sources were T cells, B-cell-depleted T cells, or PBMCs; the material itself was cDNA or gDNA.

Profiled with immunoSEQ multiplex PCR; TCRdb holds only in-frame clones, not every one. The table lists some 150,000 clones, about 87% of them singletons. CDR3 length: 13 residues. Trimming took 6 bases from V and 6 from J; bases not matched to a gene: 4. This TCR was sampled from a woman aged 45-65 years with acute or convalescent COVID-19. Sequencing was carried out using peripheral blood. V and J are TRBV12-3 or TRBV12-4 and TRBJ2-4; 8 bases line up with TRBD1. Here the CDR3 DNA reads TGTGCCAGCAGCCAGGGACAGGTAAACATTCAGTACTTC. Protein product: CASSQGQVNIQYF.